These 29 T cell receptor beta chains originate from one sample sequenced in a study of CD8+ T cells in alopecia areata. Treatment denoted: oral pan-JAK inhibitor, 5-10 mg twice daily. Sequencing used cDNA as its template, made by extracting RNA and reverse transcribing it. Method: immunoSEQ multiplex PCR; TCRdb's copy keeps in-frame clones and lacks some. This sample yields 130,000 or so clones, of which around 87% are seen a single time; approximately 13% belongs to the top ten. Specimen: CD8+ T cells sorted from blood, collected at week 4, from a patient treated with tofacitinib. The source of these receptors is a human donor with alopecia areata.

The V gene is TRBV4-1, the J gene TRBJ2-1; 9 bases line up with TRBD2. This CDR3 is 16 amino acids long. The germline V gene encodes CDR1 MGHRA and CDR2 YSYEKL. V lost 0 bases, J lost 15 bases, and 15 bases stayed unmatched. The CDR3 coding sequence is TGCGCCAGCAGCCAAGATCCCGGACTAGCGTCGGAAGCGAGGTTCTTC. Encoded protein: CASSQDPGLASEARFF.

The chain uses TRBV6-5 and TRBJ1-2, with D possibly TRBD1 on 6 matching bases. Germline-derived CDR1 and CDR2 are MNHEY and SVGAGI. V gave up 0 bases and J gave up 2 bases, with 13 bases separating them. There are 16 residues in the CDR3. CDR3 nucleotides: TGTGCCAGCAGTTACTCGTCCCAGGGGTACAACTATGGCTACACCTTC. Residues: CASSYSSQGYNYGYTF.

As to this clone: The same CDR3 can be traced to other DNA sequences in this sample. CDR3 protein: CASSVGGGNYGYTF. In DNA form, the CDR3 reads TGTGCCAGCAGCGTAGGCGGGGGCAACTATGGCTACACCTTC. This rearrangement joins TRBV9 to TRBJ1-2, with TRBD1 as a possible D gene (6 bases). The CDR3 loop spans 14 amino acids. Trimming cost V 0 bases and J 2 bases, with 8 bases left between them. Germline V gene sequence: CDR1 SGDLS, CDR2 YYNGEE.

The chain combines TRBV9 with TRBJ2-1; 14 bases line up with TRBD2. The length of the CDR3 is 16 residues. Looked up from germline, CDR1 is SGDLS and CDR2 is YYNGEE. With V trimmed by 6 bases and J by 8 bases, 10 bases remained unmatched. The CDR3 coding sequence is TGTGCCAGCACCTCGACTAGCGGGGGGGCCGTTGATGAGCAGTTCTTC. This gives the protein CASTSTSGGAVDEQFF.

The rearrangement uses TRBV5-1 and TRBJ2-7; TRBD1 matches 7 bases. CDR3 length: 13 amino acids. Germline V lookup: CDR1 SGHRS, CDR2 YFSETQ. V gave up 7 bases and J gave up 2 bases; unmatched junction bases: 6. The CDR3 DNA sequence: TGCGCCAGCGGCCAGGGACAGACCTACGAGCAGTACTTC. It codes for CASGQGQTYEQYF.

This rearrangement joins TRBV27 to TRBJ1-2; D might be TRBD1 (5 bases). The germline CDR1 and CDR2 sequences are MNHEY and SMNVEV (reference sequence). Trimming removed 3 bases at V and 7 bases at J, with 12 bases between. The CDR3 has 13 amino acids. CDR3: CASSLSGFTGYTF. In DNA, the CDR3 is TGTGCCAGCAGTTTGTCAGGGTTCACTGGCTACACCTTC.

The rearrangement links TRBV29-1 to TRBJ2-7; 7 positions agree with TRBD1. The trim removed 6 bases at V and 3 bases at J, leaving 8 bases unmatched. CDR1 is SQVTM, CDR2 ANQGSEA, per germline. The CDR3 is 13 amino acids. As DNA, the CDR3 is TGCAGCGTCAGGACAGGCCTTAGCTACGAGCAGTACTTC. It specifies CSVRTGLSYEQYF.

The chain uses TRBV5-6 and TRBJ2-1, with D maybe TRBD2 (5 bases). Trimming left V 2 bases short and J 3 bases short, with 12 bases between. Germline lookup yields CDR1 SGHDT and CDR2 YYEEEE. This CDR3 spans 15 amino acids. In DNA, the CDR3 is TGTGCCAGCAGCTTCAATAGCGAGCTCTACAATGAGCAGTTCTTC. This translates into CASSFNSELYNEQFF.

The chain carries TRBV27 and TRBJ2-3; D uncertain. This CDR3 region has 13 residues. Germline values: CDR1 MNHEY, CDR2 SMNVEV (reference sequence). V was pared by 5 bases and J by 5 bases, with 11 bases between. The CDR3 reads CASSPDGQDTQYF. In DNA, the CDR3 is TGTGCCAGCAGTCCCGACGGTCAAGATACGCAGTATTTT.

This clone was seen a handful of times. The chain uses TRBV7-9 and TRBJ1-2; the D is unclear. Trimming cost V 7 bases and J 0 bases, with 15 bases left between them. The CDR3 is made up of 15 amino acids. Germline CDR1 is SEHNR and CDR2 is FQNEAQ (reference sequence). In DNA, the CDR3 is TGTGCCAGCACCCACCCATTATCCTCTAACTATGGCTACACCTTC. Amino acid sequence: CASTHPLSSNYGYTF. The full variable domain, its missing parts supplied by reference TRBV7-9 and TRBJ1-2, is DTGVSQNPRHKITKRGQNVTFRCDPISEHNRLYWYRQTLGQGPEFLTYFQNEAQLEKSRLLSDRFSAERPKGSFSTLEIQRTEQGDSAMYLCASTHPLSSNYGYTFGSGTRLTVV.

As for this clone: Other DNA sequences within the sample encode an identical CDR3. This chain joins TRBV29-1 and TRBJ1-2; no firm D call. The CDR3 extends over 11 amino acids. V lost 6 bases to trimming and J lost 4 bases, with 9 bases between them. Germline loops: CDR1 SQVTM, CDR2 ANQGSEA. CDR3 in amino acids: CSVPDVYGYTF. The CDR3 region has the DNA TGCAGCGTGCCGGACGTCTATGGCTACACCTTC.

CDR3 DNA sequence: TGCGCCAGCAGTGAAGGAGTACAGTACTTC. Its protein product is CASSEGVQYF. V and J are TRBV10-2 and TRBJ2-7; D remains unclear. Germline V gives CDR1 WSHSY, CDR2 SAAADI. V was shortened by 3 bases and J by 10 bases, with 7 bases between the two germline ends. CDR3 length equals 10 residues.

The chain has TRBV29-1 and TRBJ2-1, with 7 bases identical to TRBD2. V lost 2 bases to trimming and J lost 7 bases; unmatched junction nucleotides: 2. Germline CDR1 reads SQVTM; CDR2 reads ANQGSEA. There are 12 residues in the CDR3. The CDR3 DNA sequence: TGCAGCGTTGAATGGGGGGGAAATGAGCAGTTCTTC. This translates into CSVEWGGNEQFF.

The chain carries TRBV6-1 and TRBJ2-7; 7 nucleotides agree with TRBD1. The trim removed 5 bases at V and 5 bases at J, leaving 12 bases unmatched. Germline loops: CDR1 MNHNS, CDR2 SASEGT. This CDR3 comprises 15 residues. The CDR3 loop is CASSTPETGTHEQYF. CDR3 in DNA: TGTGCCAGCAGTACCCCAGAGACAGGGACCCACGAGCAGTACTTC.

The chain employs TRBV27 and TRBJ1-2, with D possibly being TRBD1 (5 bases). The germline V gene has CDR1 MNHEY and CDR2 SMNVEV (reference sequence). Trimming cost V 2 bases and J 8 bases, with 24 bases left between them. CDR3 length equals 17 residues. Here the CDR3 DNA reads TGTGCCAGCAGTTTACAACACCCTGGGGGTCGTGGTGAGGGCTACACCTTC. Its translation: CASSLQHPGGRGEGYTF.

This clone appeared a few times. The CDR3 reads CATETGVTGELFF. CDR3 nucleotide sequence: TGTGCCACCGAGACAGGGGTCACCGGGGAGCTGTTTTTT. The V and J genes are TRBV15 and TRBJ2-2; 8 positions match TRBD1. The CDR3 spans 13 residues. Germline lookup yields CDR1 LNHNV and CDR2 YYDKDF (reference sequence). With V trimmed by 8 bases and J by 4 bases, 3 bases remained unmatched.

The V call is TRBV6-5, the J call TRBJ2-5; no clear D gene. The DNA end is more similar to TRBJ2-7, so the J call may be wrong. Germline-derived CDR1 and CDR2 are MNHEY and SVGAGI. The CDR3 loop spans 14 amino acids. The DNA for the CDR3 is TGTGCCAGCAGTTATGGAGACACCTCCTACGAGCAGTACTTC. The encoded protein is CASSYGDTSYEQYF.

This chain uses TRBV19 with TRBJ2-1, with D tentatively TRBD2 (6 bases). The V end was cut by 5 bases, the J end by 4 bases, with 12 bases between. The CDR3 is 14 amino acids. The germline gives CDR1 LNHDA, CDR2 SQIVND (reference sequence). The CDR3 DNA is TGTGCCAGTAGTGCCACTAGCTTTTACAATGAGCAGTTCTTC. It codes for CASSATSFYNEQFF. Full variable domain (missing parts from reference TRBV19 and TRBJ2-1): DGGITQSPKYLFRKEGQNVTLSCEQNLNHDAMYWYRQDPGQGLRLIYYSQIVNDFQKGDIAEGYSVSREKKESFPLTVTSAQKNPTAFYLCASSATSFYNEQFFGPGTRLTVL.

The chain uses TRBV2 and TRBJ1-5, with D perhaps matching TRBD1 (5 bases). The CDR3 has 16 amino acids. The ends were cut back, 6 bases at V and 3 bases at J, with 18 bases in the middle. CDR1 and CDR2 from the germline V gene are SNHLY and FYNNEI. As DNA, the CDR3 is TGTGCCAGCAGCTTGACAGACCTAACTTTCAATCAGCCCCAGCATTTT. Protein product: CASSLTDLTFNQPQHF. The whole variable domain, remainder taken from reference TRBV2 and TRBJ1-5, is EPEVTQTPSHQVTQMGQEVILRCVPISNHLYFYWYRQILGQKVEFLVSFYNNEISEKSEIFDDQFSVERPDGSNFTLKIRSTKLEDSAMYFCASSLTDLTFNQPQHFGDGTRLSIL.

This clone was counted only a few times. This chain uses TRBV19 with TRBJ2-7; 7 bases agree with TRBD2. Germline V lookup: CDR1 LNHDA, CDR2 SQIVND (reference sequence). V lost 1 base to trimming and J lost 5 bases; unmatched junction nucleotides: 8. The CDR3 runs to 15 residues. CDR3: CASSIVPGTIDEQYF. In nucleotides, the CDR3 is TGTGCCAGTAGTATAGTCCCAGGGACTATCGACGAGCAGTACTTC.

The rearrangement links TRBV23-1 to TRBJ2-3, with 10 positions matching TRBD1. TRBV23-1 falls under the ORF class, with uncertain function. With V trimmed by 0 bases and J by 6 bases, 9 bases remained unmatched. This CDR3 has 17 residues. The CDR3 loop reads CASSQSGGGTGDDTQYF. The CDR3 nucleotides read TGCGCCAGCAGTCAATCAGGTGGGGGGACAGGGGACGATACGCAGTATTTT.

The V gene is TRBV4-1, the J gene TRBJ1-2; D is uncertain. Deletions cut 0 bases from V and 9 bases from J, with 5 bases between. CDR3 length: 11 residues. Germline CDR1 MGHRA, CDR2 YSYEKL. The CDR3 here is CASSQDHRYTF. The CDR3, as DNA: TGCGCCAGCAGCCAAGATCATCGCTACACCTTC.

V is TRBV4-1 and J is TRBJ1-4; D possibly corresponds to TRBD1 (5 bases). Germline CDR1 MGHRA, CDR2 YSYEKL. The V and J ends lost 10 bases and 8 bases respectively, with 11 bases between them. The CDR3 runs to 11 residues. The CDR3, as DNA: TGCGCCACCTCAGGGAACGAAAAACTGTTTTTT. Encoded protein: CATSGNEKLFF.

This sequence joins TRBV27 and TRBJ2-7, with 11 bases aligning to TRBD2. This CDR3 is 15 amino acids long. Germline CDR1 MNHEY, CDR2 SMNVEV (reference sequence). The V and J ends lost 8 bases and 5 bases, in that order; junction bases with no gene match: 11. CDR3 bases: TGTGCCAGCGGATTCCTAGGACTAGCGGGTGACGAGCAGTACTTC. It translates to CASGFLGLAGDEQYF.

The chain couples TRBV19 to TRBJ2-7, with D perhaps given as TRBD1 or TRBD2 (5 bases each). V gave up 5 bases and J gave up 2 bases, with 13 bases separating them. Looked up from germline, CDR1 is LNHDA and CDR2 is SQIVND (reference sequence). The CDR3 length is 14 residues. CDR3 protein: CASSVSGAAYEQYF. The CDR3 nucleotides read TGTGCCAGTAGTGTATCCGGGGCTGCCTACGAGCAGTACTTC.

This rearrangement joins TRBV5-6 to TRBJ2-1, with unresolved D. From germline, CDR1 is SGHDT and CDR2 YYEEEE. V gave up 4 bases and J gave up 0 bases, with 8 bases separating them. There are 14 residues in the CDR3. The CDR3 spells CASSAPSSYNEQFF. The CDR3 coding sequence is TGTGCCAGCAGCGCCCCGAGCTCCTACAATGAGCAGTTCTTC.

The rearrangement uses TRBV29-1 and TRBJ1-3; D may be TRBD1 (6 bases). The CDR3 is 15 residues long. V was shortened by 7 bases and J by 4 bases, with 20 bases between the two germline ends. The germline V gene has CDR1 SQVTM and CDR2 ANQGSEA. The CDR3 bases are TGCAGCGCCGCGATATGGGGGGCCGGAGGAAACACCATATATTTT. As protein: CSAAIWGAGGNTIYF.

V gene TRBV29-1 combines with J gene TRBJ1-2; D not resolved. The CDR3 length is 13 residues. Germline loops: CDR1 SQVTM, CDR2 ANQGSEA. V shed 2 bases and J shed 2 bases, with 9 bases lying between them. For the CDR3, the DNA is TGCAGCGTTGAACGGGAGCGGAACTATGGCTACACCTTC. Protein: CSVERERNYGYTF.

The chain links TRBV29-1 to TRBJ1-1; the D gene is possibly TRBD1 (5 bases). The CDR3 totals 13 residues. Deletions cut 3 bases from V and 5 bases from J, with 13 bases between. Germline values: CDR1 SQVTM, CDR2 ANQGSEA. In DNA form, the CDR3 reads TGCAGCGTTGAGGACGCGGGGGTGACTGAAGCTTTCTTT. Its translation is CSVEDAGVTEAFF.